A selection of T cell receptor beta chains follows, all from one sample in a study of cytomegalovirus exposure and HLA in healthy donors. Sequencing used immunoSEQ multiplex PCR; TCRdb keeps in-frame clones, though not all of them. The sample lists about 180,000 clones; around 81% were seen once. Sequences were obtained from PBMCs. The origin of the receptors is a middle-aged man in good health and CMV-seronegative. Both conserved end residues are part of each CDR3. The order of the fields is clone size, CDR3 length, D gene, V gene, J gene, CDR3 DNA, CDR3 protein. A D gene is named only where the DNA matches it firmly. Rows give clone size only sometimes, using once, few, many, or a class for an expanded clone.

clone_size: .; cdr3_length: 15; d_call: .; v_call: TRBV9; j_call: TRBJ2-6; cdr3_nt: TGTGCCAGCACCACCGTGGGGCCTGGGGCCAACGTCCTGACTTTC; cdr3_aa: CASTTVGPGANVLTF
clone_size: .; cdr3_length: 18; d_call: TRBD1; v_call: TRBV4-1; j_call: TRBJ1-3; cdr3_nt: TGCGCCAGCAGCCTCTCAACCGGGACAGGGGGCTTGGGAAACACCATATATTTT; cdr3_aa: CASSLSTGTGGLGNTIYF
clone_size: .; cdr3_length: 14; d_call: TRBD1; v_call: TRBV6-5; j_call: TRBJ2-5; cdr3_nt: TGTGCCAGCAGTTCAGGGGGTTGGCAAGAGACCCAGTACTTC; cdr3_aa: CASSSGGWQETQYF
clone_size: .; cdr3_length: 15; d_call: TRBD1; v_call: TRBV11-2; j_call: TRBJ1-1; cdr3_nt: TGTGCCAGCAGCGCGGACAGGAGATCGAACACTGAAGCTTTCTTT; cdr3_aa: CASSADRRSNTEAFF
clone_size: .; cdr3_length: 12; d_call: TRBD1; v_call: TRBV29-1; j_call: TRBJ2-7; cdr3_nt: TGCAGCGCCGGGACAGGGGCGGCCGAGCAGTACTTC; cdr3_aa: CSAGTGAAEQYF
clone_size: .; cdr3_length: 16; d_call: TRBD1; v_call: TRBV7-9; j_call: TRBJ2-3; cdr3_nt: TGTGCCAGCAGCTTAAGTGGGCAGGGGGACACAGATACGCAGTATTTT; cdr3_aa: CASSLSGQGDTDTQYF
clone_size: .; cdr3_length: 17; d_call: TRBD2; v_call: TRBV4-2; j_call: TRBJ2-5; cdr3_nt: TGTGCCAGCAGCCAAGTGGGACTAGCGGGGGGCCAAGAGACCCAGTACTTC; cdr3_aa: CASSQVGLAGGQETQYF
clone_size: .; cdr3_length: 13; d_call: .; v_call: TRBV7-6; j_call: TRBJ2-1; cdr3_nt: TGTGCCAGCATGCGGGGCGGATACAATGAGCAGTTCTTC; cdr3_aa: CASMRGGYNEQFF
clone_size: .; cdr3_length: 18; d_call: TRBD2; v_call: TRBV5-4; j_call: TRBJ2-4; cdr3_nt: TGTGCCAGCAGCTTGGGGACTAGCGGGAGTGGGGCCAAAAACATTCAGTACTTC; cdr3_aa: CASSLGTSGSGAKNIQYF
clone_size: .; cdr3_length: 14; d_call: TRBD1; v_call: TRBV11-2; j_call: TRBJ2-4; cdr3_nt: TGTGCCAGCAGCCCAGGACAGGGGTGGAACATTCAGTACTTC; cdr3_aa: CASSPGQGWNIQYF
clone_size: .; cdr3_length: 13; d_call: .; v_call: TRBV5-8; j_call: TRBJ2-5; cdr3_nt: TGTGCCAGCAGCTTGGACAGTACAGAGACCCAGTACTTC; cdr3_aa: CASSLDSTETQYF
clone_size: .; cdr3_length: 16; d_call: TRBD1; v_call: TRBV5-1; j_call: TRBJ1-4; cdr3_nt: TGCGCCAGCAGCCCCGGACAGGGTGTTACTAATGAAAAACTGTTTTTT; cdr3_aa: CASSPGQGVTNEKLFF
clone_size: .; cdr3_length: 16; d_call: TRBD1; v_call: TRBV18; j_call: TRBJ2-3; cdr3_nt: TGTGCCAGCTCACCACCGAGAGGGGGCGGAGCAGATACGCAGTATTTT; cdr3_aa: CASSPPRGGGADTQYF
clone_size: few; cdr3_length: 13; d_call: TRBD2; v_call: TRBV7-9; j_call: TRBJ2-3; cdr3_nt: TGTGCCAGCAGCTTCGCGGGGGCAGATACGCAGTATTTT; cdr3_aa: CASSFAGADTQYF
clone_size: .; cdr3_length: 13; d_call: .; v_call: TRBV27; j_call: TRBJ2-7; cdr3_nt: TGTGCCAGCAGTCTGTGGGCCTCCTACGAGCAGTACTTC; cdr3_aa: CASSLWASYEQYF
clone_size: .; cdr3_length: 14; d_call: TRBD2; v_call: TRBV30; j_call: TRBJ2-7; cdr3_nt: TGTGCCTGGAGTAGAGCGGGAGGGCCTCGGGAGCAGTACTTC; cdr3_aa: CAWSRAGGPREQYF
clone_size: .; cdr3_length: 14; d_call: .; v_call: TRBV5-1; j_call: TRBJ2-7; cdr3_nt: TGCGCCAGCAGCTTGGATCAGGGTTCCTACGAGCAGTACTTC; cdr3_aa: CASSLDQGSYEQYF
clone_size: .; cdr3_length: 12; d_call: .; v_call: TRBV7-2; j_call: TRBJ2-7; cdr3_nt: TGTGCCAGCAGCCTTAGCTCCTACGAGCAGTACTTC; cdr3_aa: CASSLSSYEQYF
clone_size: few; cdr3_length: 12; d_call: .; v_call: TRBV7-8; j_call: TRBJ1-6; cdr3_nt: TGTGCCAGCAGCTTACCAGGGGAACCCCTCCACTTT; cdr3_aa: CASSLPGEPLHF
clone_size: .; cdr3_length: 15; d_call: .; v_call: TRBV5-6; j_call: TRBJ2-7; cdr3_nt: TGTGCCAGCAGCTTGATTTCAGTGGCCACCTACGAGCAGTACTTC; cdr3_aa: CASSLISVATYEQYF
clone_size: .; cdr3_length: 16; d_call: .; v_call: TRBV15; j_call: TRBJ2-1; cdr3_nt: TGTGCCACCAGCAGAGAACGGGGGAGGTCCTACAATGAGCAGTTCTTC; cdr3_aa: CATSRERGRSYNEQFF
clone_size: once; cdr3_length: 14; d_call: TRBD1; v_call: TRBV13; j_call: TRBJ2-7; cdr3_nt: TGTGCCAGCAGCTCCCCGGGACAGGGGGCACCGCAGTACTTC; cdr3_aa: CASSSPGQGAPQYF
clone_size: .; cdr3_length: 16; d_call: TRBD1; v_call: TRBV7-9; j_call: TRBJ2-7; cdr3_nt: TGTGCCAGCAGCTTCGACAGGGTAGATGGATCGGACGAGCAGTACTTC; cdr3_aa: CASSFDRVDGSDEQYF